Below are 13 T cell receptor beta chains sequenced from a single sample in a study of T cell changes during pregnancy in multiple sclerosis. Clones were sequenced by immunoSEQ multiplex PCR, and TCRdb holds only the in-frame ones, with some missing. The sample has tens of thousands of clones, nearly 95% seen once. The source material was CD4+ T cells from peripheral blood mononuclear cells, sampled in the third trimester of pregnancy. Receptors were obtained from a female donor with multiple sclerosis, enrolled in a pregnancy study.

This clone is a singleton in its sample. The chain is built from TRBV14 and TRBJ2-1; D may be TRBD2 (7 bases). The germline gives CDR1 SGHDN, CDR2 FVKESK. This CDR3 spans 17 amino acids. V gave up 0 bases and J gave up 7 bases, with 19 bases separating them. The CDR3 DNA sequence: TGTGCCAGCAGCCAAGATCACCGTACGGGGGGCCTAAATGAGCAGTTCTTC. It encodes CASSQDHRTGGLNEQFF. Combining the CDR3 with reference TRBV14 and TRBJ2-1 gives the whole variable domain EAGVTQFPSHSVIEKGQTVTLRCDPISGHDNLYWYRRVMGKEIKFLLHFVKESKQDESGMPNNRFLAERTGGTYSTLKVQPAELEDSGVYFCASSQDHRTGGLNEQFFGPGTRLTVL.

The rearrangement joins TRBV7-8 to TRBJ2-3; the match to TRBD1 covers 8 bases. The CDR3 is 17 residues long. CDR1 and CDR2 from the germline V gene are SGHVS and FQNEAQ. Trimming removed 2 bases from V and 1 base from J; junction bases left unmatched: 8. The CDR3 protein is CASSLPLTGDGTDTQYF. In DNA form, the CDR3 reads TGTGCCAGCAGCTTACCCCTGACAGGGGATGGCACAGATACGCAGTATTTT.

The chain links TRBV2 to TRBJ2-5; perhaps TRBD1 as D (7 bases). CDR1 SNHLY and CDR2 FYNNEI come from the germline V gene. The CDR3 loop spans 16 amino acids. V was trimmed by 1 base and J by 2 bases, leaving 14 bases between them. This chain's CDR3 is CASSEGAGGRQETQYF. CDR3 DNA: TGTGCCAGCAGTGAAGGTGCAGGGGGGCGTCAAGAGACCCAGTACTTC.

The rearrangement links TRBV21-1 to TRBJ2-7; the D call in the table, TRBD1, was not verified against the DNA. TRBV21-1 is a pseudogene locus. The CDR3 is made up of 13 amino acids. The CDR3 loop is CASSTRHHYEQYF. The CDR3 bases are TGTGCCAGCAGCACCCGACATCACTACGAGCAGTACTTC.

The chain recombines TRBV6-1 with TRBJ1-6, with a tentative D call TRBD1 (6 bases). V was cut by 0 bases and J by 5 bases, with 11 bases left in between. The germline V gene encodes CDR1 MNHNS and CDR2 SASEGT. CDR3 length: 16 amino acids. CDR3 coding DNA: TGTGCCAGCAGTGAAGCGGGCAGGGGAGATAATTCACCCCTCCACTTT. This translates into CASSEAGRGDNSPLHF.

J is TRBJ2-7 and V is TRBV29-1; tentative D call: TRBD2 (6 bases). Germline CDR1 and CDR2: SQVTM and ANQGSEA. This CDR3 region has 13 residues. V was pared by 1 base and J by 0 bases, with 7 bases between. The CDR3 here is CSVEVAASYEQYF. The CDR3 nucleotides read TGCAGCGTTGAAGTAGCGGCCTCCTACGAGCAGTACTTC.

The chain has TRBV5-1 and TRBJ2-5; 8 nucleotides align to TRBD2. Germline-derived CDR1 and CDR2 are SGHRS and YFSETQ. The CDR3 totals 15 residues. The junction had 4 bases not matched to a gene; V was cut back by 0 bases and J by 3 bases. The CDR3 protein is CASSLAVGGEETQYF. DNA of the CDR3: TGCGCCAGCAGCTTGGCCGTCGGGGGGGAAGAGACCCAGTACTTC. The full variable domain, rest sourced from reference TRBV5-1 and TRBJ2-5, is KAGVTQTPRYLIKTRGQQVTLSCSPISGHRSVSWYQQTPGQGLQFLFEYFSETQRNKGNFPGRFSGRQFSNSRSEMNVSTLELGDSALYLCASSLAVGGEETQYFGPGTRLLVL.

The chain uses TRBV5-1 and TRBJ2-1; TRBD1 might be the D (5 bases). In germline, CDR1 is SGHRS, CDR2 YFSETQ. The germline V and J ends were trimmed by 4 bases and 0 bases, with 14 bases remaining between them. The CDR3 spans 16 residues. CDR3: CASSPIDRHSYNEQFF. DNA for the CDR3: TGCGCCAGCAGCCCCATCGACAGACACTCCTACAATGAGCAGTTCTTC.

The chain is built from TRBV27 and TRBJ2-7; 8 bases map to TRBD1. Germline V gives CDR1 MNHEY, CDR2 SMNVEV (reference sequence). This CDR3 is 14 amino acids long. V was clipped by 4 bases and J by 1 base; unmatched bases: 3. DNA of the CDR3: TGTGCCAGCAGTTGGGACAGGTCGTCCTACGAGCAGTACTTC. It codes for CASSWDRSSYEQYF.

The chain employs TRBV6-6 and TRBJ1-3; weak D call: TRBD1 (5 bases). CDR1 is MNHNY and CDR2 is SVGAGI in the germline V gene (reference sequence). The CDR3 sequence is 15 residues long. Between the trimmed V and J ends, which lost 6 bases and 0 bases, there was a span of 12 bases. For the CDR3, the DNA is TGTGCCAGCAGCCGACAGTTGCCCTCTGGAAACACCATATATTTT. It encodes CASSRQLPSGNTIYF.

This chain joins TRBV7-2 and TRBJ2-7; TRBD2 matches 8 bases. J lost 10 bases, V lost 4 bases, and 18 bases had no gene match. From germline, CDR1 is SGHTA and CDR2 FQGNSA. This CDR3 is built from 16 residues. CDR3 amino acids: CASSSERYRGGSDQYF. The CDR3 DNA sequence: TGTGCCAGCAGCTCCGAGAGATATCGCGGGGGGTCGGACCAGTACTTC.

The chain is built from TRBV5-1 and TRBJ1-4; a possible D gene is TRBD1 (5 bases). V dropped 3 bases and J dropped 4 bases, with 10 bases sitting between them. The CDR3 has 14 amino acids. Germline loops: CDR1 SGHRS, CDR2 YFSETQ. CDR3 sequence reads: CASSSGWGNEKLFF. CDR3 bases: TGCGCCAGCAGCTCAGGGTGGGGTAATGAAAAACTGTTTTTT.

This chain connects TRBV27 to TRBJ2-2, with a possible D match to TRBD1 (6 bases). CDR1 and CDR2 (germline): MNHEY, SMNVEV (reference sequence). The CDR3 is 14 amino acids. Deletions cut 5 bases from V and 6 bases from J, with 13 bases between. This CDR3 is CASSITQGSGELFF. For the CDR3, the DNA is TGTGCCAGCAGTATAACACAGGGCTCCGGGGAGCTGTTTTTT.